This T cell receptor (beta chain) derives from a study of blood T cell repertoires in COVID-19. Study background: Spain, Italy and the United States supplied samples that represented acute and convalescent COVID-19. Nucleic acid was either cDNA or gDNA, and it came from T cells, B-cell-depleted T cells, or PBMCs.

As handled by the study authors: Nucleated cell number was recorded as an estimate derived from reference gene primer amplification. Clones were read by immunoSEQ multiplex PCR, and TCRdb kept only the in-frame ones, dropping some. That table is the source of V, J and clone size, and D and trimming were worked out from the DNA. The sample contains about 52,000 clones, around 81% of which appear only once. Seattle cases were enrolled at active infection and followed longitudinally. V dropped 2 bases and J dropped 2 bases, with 10 bases sitting between them. The CDR3 is made up of 15 amino acids. Germline V lookup: CDR1 SGHNT, CDR2 YYREEE (reference sequence).

The chain recombines TRBV5-4 with TRBJ2-2; D unresolved. The TCR originated in an elderly woman with COVID-19, enrolled during active disease. Sequencing input: peripheral blood. CDR3 nucleotides: TGTGCCAGCAGCTTTAGTTTAGCAAACACCGGGGAGCTGTTTTTT. Protein sequence: CASSFSLANTGELFF.